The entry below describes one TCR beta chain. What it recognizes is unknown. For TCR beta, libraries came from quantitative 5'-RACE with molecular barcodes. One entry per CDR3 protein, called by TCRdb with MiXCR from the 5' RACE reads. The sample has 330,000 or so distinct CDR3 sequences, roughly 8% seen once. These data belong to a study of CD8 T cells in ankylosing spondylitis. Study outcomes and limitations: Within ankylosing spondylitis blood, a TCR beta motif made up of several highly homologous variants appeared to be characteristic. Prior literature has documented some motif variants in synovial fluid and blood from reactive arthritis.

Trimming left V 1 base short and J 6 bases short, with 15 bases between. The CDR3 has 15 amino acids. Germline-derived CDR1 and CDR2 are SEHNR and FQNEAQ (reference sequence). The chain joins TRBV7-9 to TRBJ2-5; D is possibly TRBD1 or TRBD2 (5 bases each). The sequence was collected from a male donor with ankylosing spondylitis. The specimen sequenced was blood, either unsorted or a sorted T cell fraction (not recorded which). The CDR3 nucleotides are TGTGCCAGCAGCTTAGGGGCTTCGGGGACCAAGACCCAGTACTTC. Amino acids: CASSLGASGTKTQYF.